One and the same sample provided the 21 T cell receptor beta chains below, sequenced in a study of shared clonotypes between healthy human individuals. The data were produced by immunoSEQ multiplex PCR, yet TCRdb's version contains in-frame clones alone and is incomplete. This sample carries around 510,000 clones, 95% to 96% of them seen once, and the ten largest clones take 0.055% to 0.075%. Sequencing used naive CD4+ T cells sorted from blood. As to subset: CD45RA+ positively selected. The receptors derive from a woman aged 25-40 years in good health.

This chain connects TRBV5-6 to TRBJ2-7; 11 nucleotides agree with TRBD2. This CDR3 comprises 16 residues. Germline values: CDR1 SGHDT, CDR2 YYEEEE. V was pared by 2 bases and J by 0 bases, with 4 bases of the junction left unmatched. Here the CDR3 reads CASSFFSGRVSYEQYF. The CDR3 DNA follows: TGTGCCAGCAGCTTCTTTAGCGGGAGGGTCTCCTACGAGCAGTACTTC.

The rearrangement links TRBV5-4 to TRBJ2-7, with TRBD1 matching 7 bases. The germline gives CDR1 SGHNT, CDR2 YYREEE (reference sequence). V shed 4 bases and J 0 bases; nucleotides not matched to a gene: 10. The CDR3 contains 16 residues. The CDR3 DNA reads TGTGCCAGCAGCCCCAAGTGGGACAGCTTCTCCTACGAGCAGTACTTC. This sequence encodes CASSPKWDSFSYEQYF.

The chain is built from TRBV6-6 and TRBJ2-5, with 7 bases identical to TRBD2. The V and J ends lost 5 bases and 2 bases, in that order; junction bases with no gene match: 11. The germline gives CDR1 MNHNY, CDR2 SVGAGI (reference sequence). This CDR3 contains 16 residues. Here the CDR3 reads CASSPPHGTKQETQYF. DNA of the CDR3: TGTGCCAGCAGTCCCCCCCACGGGACTAAGCAAGAGACCCAGTACTTC.

As DNA, the CDR3 is TGTGCCAGCAGTGGAGGACAGGGGATTCGAAATCAGCCCCAGCATTTT. It is translated as CASSGGQGIRNQPQHF. The chain combines TRBV6-1 with TRBJ1-5; 9 nucleotides agree with TRBD1. This CDR3 is built from 16 residues. With V trimmed by 4 bases and J by 4 bases, 8 bases remained unmatched. Germline V gene sequence: CDR1 MNHNS, CDR2 SASEGT.

The chain links TRBV2 to TRBJ1-1; perhaps TRBD1 as D (6 bases). The CDR3 covers 12 residues. V was trimmed by 5 bases and J by 5 bases, leaving 9 bases between them. CDR1 and CDR2 from the germline V gene are SNHLY and FYNNEI. The CDR3 DNA reads TGTGCCAGCAGTTCCGGACAGACTGAAGCTTTCTTT. Translated, it gives CASSSGQTEAFF.

This clone came up once. The genes are TRBV4-2 and TRBJ2-3; 9 nucleotides agree with TRBD2. CDR1 LGHNA and CDR2 YNFKEQ come from the germline V gene. CDR3 length: 15 amino acids. V was clipped by 4 bases and J by 6 bases; unmatched bases: 8. The CDR3, as DNA: TGTGCCAGCAGCCTGAGGTCCAGCGGGAGGGATACGCAGTATTTT. It translates to CASSLRSSGRDTQYF.

This chain joins TRBV29-1 and TRBJ2-1; 10 bases match TRBD1. V lost 5 bases to trimming and J lost 7 bases; unmatched junction nucleotides: 2. Germline loops: CDR1 SQVTM, CDR2 ANQGSEA. The CDR3 loop spans 12 amino acids. The CDR3 nucleotides are TGCAGCGTTCGGACAGGGGGGAATGAGCAGTTCTTC. Protein sequence: CSVRTGGNEQFF.

The chain is built from TRBV19 and TRBJ2-6; TRBD2 is a possible D gene (5 bases). V lost 3 bases and J lost 2, with 8 bases in between. Per the germline V gene, CDR1 is LNHDA and CDR2 is SQIVND (reference sequence). The CDR3 sequence is 15 residues long. The CDR3 is CASSIRGTGANVLTF. The CDR3 coding sequence is TGTGCCAGTAGTATCAGAGGGACTGGGGCCAACGTCCTGACTTTC.

The chain combines TRBV28 with TRBJ2-1; unclear D gene. The germline V and J ends were trimmed by 3 bases and 7 bases, with 7 bases remaining between them. The length of the CDR3 is 12 residues. Germline loops: CDR1 MDHEN, CDR2 SYDVKM. CDR3 in DNA: TGTGCCAGCAGTTTTTGGGGAAATGAGCAGTTCTTC. Amino acid sequence: CASSFWGNEQFF. The variable domain in full, completed from reference TRBV28 and TRBJ2-1, reads DVKVTQSSRYLVKRTGEKVFLECVQDMDHENMFWYRQDPGLGLRLIYFSYDVKMKEKGDIPEGYSVSREKKERFSLILESASTNQTSMYLCASSFWGNEQFFGPGTRLTVL.

This chain joins TRBV28 and TRBJ1-5; D may be TRBD1 (5 bases). V gave up 4 bases and J gave up 1 base, with 11 bases separating them. This CDR3 comprises 15 residues. Germline V gives CDR1 MDHEN, CDR2 SYDVKM. The CDR3, as DNA: TGTGCCAGCAGTTGGGGGACCGCGAGCAATCAGCCCCAGCATTTT. Translated, it gives CASSWGTASNQPQHF.

The count of this clone is one. The chain recombines TRBV7-9 with TRBJ2-2; 15 nucleotides line up with TRBD2. Germline loops: CDR1 SEHNR, CDR2 FQNEAQ (reference sequence). The trim removed 2 bases at V and 7 bases at J, leaving 8 bases unmatched. The CDR3 spans 18 residues. CDR3 protein: CASSLRGTSGRRYGELFF. As DNA, the CDR3 is TGTGCCAGCAGCTTACGTGGGACTAGCGGGAGGCGGTACGGGGAGCTGTTTTTT.

The V and J genes are TRBV19 and TRBJ2-7, with D possibly TRBD2 on 6 matching bases. Germline CDR1 LNHDA, CDR2 SQIVND (reference sequence). The ends were cut back, 6 bases at V and 3 bases at J, with 12 bases in the middle. The CDR3 spans 13 residues. In DNA form, the CDR3 reads TGTGCCAGTAGAGGGAGGCCCTACTACGAGCAGTACTTC. This codes for CASRGRPYYEQYF.

This chain uses TRBV5-4 with TRBJ2-1; D is ambiguous. The CDR3 totals 12 residues. V was pared by 0 bases and J by 10 bases, with 8 bases between. CDR1 is SGHNT, CDR2 YYREEE, per germline (reference sequence). For the CDR3, the DNA is TGTGCCAGCAGCTTGGACAGAAGGGAGCAGTTCTTC. It translates to CASSLDRREQFF.

The V call is TRBV19, the J call TRBJ1-5, with D possibly matching TRBD1 (6 bases). The V and J ends lost 4 bases and 3 bases respectively, with 13 bases between them. Germline lookup yields CDR1 LNHDA and CDR2 SQIVND (reference sequence). This CDR3 is 15 amino acids long. The CDR3 coding sequence is TGTGCCAGTAGTACTAGGGGGGATGTCAATCAGCCCCAGCATTTT. It encodes CASSTRGDVNQPQHF.

The genes are TRBV9 and TRBJ1-5; 7 positions agree with TRBD1. The CDR3 runs to 15 residues. The trim removed 0 bases at V and 5 bases at J, leaving 5 bases unmatched. From germline, CDR1 is SGDLS and CDR2 YYNGEE. In nucleotides, the CDR3 is TGTGCCAGCAGCGTAGGACAGGGACAGCATCAGCCCCAGCATTTT. Protein sequence: CASSVGQGQHQPQHF. The whole variable domain, filled in from reference TRBV9 and TRBJ1-5, reads DSGVTQTPKHLITATGQRVTLRCSPRSGDLSVYWYQQSLDQGLQFLIQYYNGEERAKGNILERFSAQQFPDLHSELNLSSLELGDSALYFCASSVGQGQHQPQHFGDGTRLSIL.

The rearrangement joins TRBV4-2 to TRBJ1-1; maybe TRBD1 (5 bases). The CDR3 runs 15 residues. The germline V and J ends were trimmed by 0 bases and 4 bases, with 12 bases remaining between them. CDR1 is LGHNA and CDR2 is YNFKEQ in the germline V gene. CDR3 sequence: CASSQESQGPTEAFF. CDR3 bases: TGTGCCAGCAGCCAAGAAAGCCAGGGACCCACTGAAGCTTTCTTT.

The gene calls are TRBV27 and TRBJ1-5, with D possibly matching TRBD1 (5 bases). The V end lost 2 bases, the J end lost 2 bases, and 16 bases lay between the germline ends. The V gene's germline CDR1 is MNHEY and CDR2 SMNVEV (reference sequence). This CDR3 is 17 amino acids long. The CDR3 loop is CASSLGPRGPGNQPQHF. For the CDR3, the DNA is TGTGCCAGCAGTTTAGGCCCCCGGGGCCCGGGCAATCAGCCCCAGCATTTT.

The chain employs TRBV27 and TRBJ1-3; D perhaps matches TRBD1 (6 bases). This CDR3 has 14 residues. The ends were cut back, 2 bases at V and 2 bases at J, with 7 bases in the middle. Germline loops: CDR1 MNHEY, CDR2 SMNVEV (reference sequence). Here the CDR3 reads CASSLKGAGNTIYF. CDR3 nucleotides: TGTGCCAGCAGTTTAAAGGGGGCTGGAAACACCATATATTTT.

This chain uses TRBV28 with TRBJ1-2; unclear D gene. With 5 bases removed from V and 4 bases from J, the gap between germline ends came to 5 bases. Germline V gives CDR1 MDHEN, CDR2 SYDVKM. This CDR3 comprises 11 residues. The CDR3 DNA is TGTGCCAGCAGTGACGTCTATGGCTACACCTTC. Its protein is CASSDVYGYTF.

J is TRBJ2-5 and V is TRBV6-1; 8 positions match TRBD2. CDR1 is MNHNS and CDR2 is SASEGT in the germline V gene. This CDR3 is built from 15 residues. Trimming at V came to 2 bases and at J to 4 bases, leaving 6 bases not matched to a gene. This CDR3 is CASSETPGGVETQYF. CDR3 sequence (DNA): TGTGCCAGCAGTGAAACTCCGGGAGGGGTAGAGACCCAGTACTTC.

V gene TRBV11-2 combines with J gene TRBJ2-5; D unclear. V shed 1 base and J shed 4 bases, with 4 bases lying between them. Germline loops: CDR1 SGHAT, CDR2 FQNNGV. The CDR3 consists of 12 residues. DNA of the CDR3: TGTGCCAGCAGCTTAGTTATAGAGACCCAGTACTTC. Translating it yields CASSLVIETQYF.